This TCR beta chain came from a study of human T cells and chemical hapten exposure. TCRdb passed the RACE reads through MiXCR, listing each CDR3 protein once. The sample yields 60,000 to 70,000 distinct CDR3 sequences, about a tenth seen once. This clonotype has a count of ten or more. Germline CDR1 KGHDR, CDR2 SFDVKD. Trimming stripped 5 bases from V and 0 bases from J, with 13 bases between. The CDR3 has 16 amino acids. Indicated time point: pre-sensitization, week 0. Regarding treatment: therapeutic diphenylcyclopropenone sensitization with weekly scalp DPC. The chain couples TRBV24-1 to TRBJ1-3; D unclear. The sequence was obtained from a woman aged 50 to 65 with alopecia areata. Some clones in this sample may be carry-over from other donors' samples. The sample was whole blood, taken in connection with sensitization to the hapten diphenylcyclopropenone (DPC). The CDR3 reads CATSGSGSRSGNTIYF. The CDR3 nucleotides read TGTGCCACCAGTGGGTCCGGAAGCCGCTCTGGAAACACCATATATTTT.